The rows below give T cell receptor beta chains drawn from one sample of a study of spatial heterogeneity in lung cancer. TCRdb fed the 5' RACE reads into MiXCR, producing one record per CDR3 protein. The sample consists of about 16,000 distinct CDR3 sequences, 5.5% to 7% of them appearing once. The source was PBMCs, collected at follow-up. Receptor source: a male donor with early-stage non-small cell lung cancer. Both conserved end residues are part of each CDR3. A D gene is named only where the DNA matches it firmly. Size values are once, few and many counts, or a class for expanded clones, and some rows have none.

clone size	D gene	V gene	J gene	CDR3 protein	CDR3 DNA
many	NA	TRBV10-2	TRBJ1-2	CASGDWFGYTF	TGCGCCAGTGGGGACTGGTTTGGCTACACCTTC
medium-sized	TRBD2	TRBV20-1	TRBJ2-3	CSSSGLASTDTQYF	TGCAGTTCATCGGGACTAGCGAGCACAGATACGCAGTATTTT
many	NA	TRBV7-9	TRBJ2-7	CASREMAGAGEQYF	TGTGCCAGCAGGGAAATGGCAGGGGCGGGCGAGCAGTACTTC
many	NA	TRBV6-1	TRBJ1-6	CASSEGAGSYISPLHF	TGTGCCAGCAGTGAAGGTGCAGGGTCATATATTTCACCCCTCCACTTT
many	NA	TRBV11-2	TRBJ2-3	CASSLLVAFPTDTQYF	TGTGCCAGCAGCTTATTGGTAGCCTTCCCCACAGATACGCAGTATTTT
many	TRBD1	TRBV7-2	TRBJ1-2	CASNRGGYGYTF	TGTGCCAGCAACAGGGGTGGCTATGGCTACACCTTC
many	TRBD1	TRBV29-1	TRBJ2-7	CSVEPGQGIGEQYF	TGCAGCGTTGAACCGGGACAGGGAATAGGCGAGCAGTACTTC
many	TRBD1	TRBV28	TRBJ2-3	CASSRREGAGTDTQYF	TGTGCCAGCAGTCGACGAGAGGGGGCTGGCACAGATACGCAGTATTTT
many	TRBD1	TRBV6-1	TRBJ2-1	CASSLLRGRGNEQFF	TGTGCCAGCAGTCTCCTCAGGGGGCGCGGCAATGAGCAGTTCTTC
medium-sized	NA	TRBV20-1	TRBJ1-1	CSASGGGDTEAFF	TGCAGTGCTAGTGGGGGAGGCGACACTGAAGCTTTCTTT
NA	TRBD2	TRBV7-9	TRBJ2-5	CASSRGEETQYF	TGTGCCAGCAGCCGGGGGGAAGAGACCCAGTACTTC
many	NA	TRBV30	TRBJ2-5	CAWSAGTQETQYF	TGTGCCTGGAGTGCGGGAACCCAAGAGACCCAGTACTTC
many	NA	TRBV6-5	TRBJ1-1	CASSYSNQREAFF	TGTGCCAGCAGTTACTCGAACCAGCGTGAAGCTTTCTTT
many	NA	TRBV3-1	TRBJ2-3	CASSQRFADTQYF	TGTGCCAGCAGCCAACGATTTGCGGATACGCAGTATTTT
many	NA	TRBV29-1	TRBJ2-5	CSVEEVGRGREETQYF	TGCAGCGTTGAAGAGGTGGGCAGGGGACGTGAAGAGACCCAGTACTTC
many	TRBD2	TRBV10-2	TRBJ2-5	CASSEAGGETQYF	TGCGCCAGCAGTGAGGCGGGAGGGGAGACCCAGTACTTC
NA	NA	TRBV23-1	TRBJ2-1	CASSQSFVTYNEQFF	TGCGCCAGCAGTCAATCGTTCGTCACCTACAATGAGCAGTTCTTC
many	NA	TRBV24-1	TRBJ2-1	CATSDQLAFNEQFF	TGTGCCACCAGTGACCAACTAGCTTTCAATGAGCAGTTCTTC
many	NA	TRBV10-3	TRBJ1-3	CAISESWGSGNTIYF	TGTGCCATCAGTGAGTCGTGGGGCTCTGGAAACACCATATATTTT
many	TRBD1	TRBV5-4	TRBJ2-7	CASSSPGQGATEQYF	TGTGCCAGCAGCTCTCCGGGACAGGGGGCAACGGAGCAGTACTTC
many	NA	TRBV11-2	TRBJ2-2	CASSRPVGTGELFF	TGTGCCAGCAGCCGCCCGGTAGGAACCGGGGAGCTGTTTTTT
many	NA	TRBV5-1	TRBJ1-1	CASSLDSIANTEAFF	TGCGCCAGCAGCTTGGATTCCATCGCGAACACTGAAGCTTTCTTT
many	TRBD1	TRBV6-5	TRBJ1-3	CASSYWATGAAGNTIYF	TGTGCCAGCAGTTACTGGGCCACAGGGGCGGCTGGAAACACCATATATTTT
many	NA	TRBV10-3	TRBJ1-5	CAISGQRSNQPQHF	TGTGCCATCAGTGGGCAGCGTAGCAATCAGCCCCAGCATTTT
medium-sized	TRBD1	TRBV12-3/TRBV12-4	TRBJ1-6	CASSFRDRSSYNSPLHF	TGTGCCAGCAGTTTCCGGGACAGAAGCTCCTATAATTCACCCCTCCACTTT
many	TRBD1	TRBV28	TRBJ2-5	CASSLQGAETQYF	TGTGCCAGCAGTCTACAGGGGGCAGAGACCCAGTACTTC
many	TRBD2	TRBV5-5	TRBJ2-1	CASSPPSGGNEQFF	TGTGCCAGCAGCCCCCCTAGCGGGGGGAATGAGCAGTTCTTC
few	TRBD2	TRBV9	TRBJ2-3	CASSGSGTSTDTQYF	TGTGCCAGCAGCGGTAGCGGGACTAGCACAGATACGCAGTATTTT
many	TRBD2	TRBV7-8	TRBJ2-1	CASSPYRTSGIYNEQFF	TGTGCCAGCAGCCCTTACAGGACTAGCGGGATCTACAATGAGCAGTTCTTC
many	NA	TRBV28	TRBJ1-6	CASGREGLGSPLHF	TGTGCCAGCGGGCGGGAGGGCCTAGGCTCACCCCTCCACTTT